Below, 14 T cell receptor beta chains from the same sample are listed, as sequenced in a study of T-cell reconstitution after alpha-beta-depleted transplantation in children. As it was prepared, the TCRbeta library received unique molecular identifiers. Using its own MiXCR run on the PCR reads, TCRdb lists one record per CDR3 protein. The sample holds around 370,000 distinct CDR3 sequences, approximately 10% seen once. The sample was PBMCs from the stem cell graft donor, taken from the stem cell graft. The receptors originated from a human donor who donated a stem cell graft to a child with acute lymphoblastic leukemia.

This clonotype has a handful of counts. The V gene is TRBV4-1, the J gene TRBJ2-2; D is possibly TRBD1 (6 bases). Trimming removed 0 bases at V and 5 bases at J, with 16 bases between. CDR1 is MGHRA and CDR2 is YSYEKL in the germline V gene. This CDR3 has 17 residues. The CDR3 DNA sequence: TGCGCCAGCAGCCAAGAGGGTCTTCTAGGGGGTACCGGGGAGCTGTTTTTT. Amino acids: CASSQEGLLGGTGELFF.

This clonotype showed up many times. The chain joins TRBV7-9 to TRBJ1-1; no clear D gene. V lost 5 bases to trimming and J lost 6 bases, with 10 bases between them. The CDR3 runs to 12 residues. Germline V lookup: CDR1 SEHNR, CDR2 FQNEAQ (reference sequence). CDR3 DNA: TGTGCCAGCAGCAGGGCTAGGCCTGAAGCTTTCTTT. Its protein is CASSRARPEAFF.

This clonotype was seen a few times. This chain uses TRBV28 with TRBJ2-3; no definite D call. Per germline, CDR1 MDHEN and CDR2 SYDVKM. This CDR3 contains 13 residues. The V end was cut by 5 bases, the J end by 8 bases, with 14 bases between. CDR3 amino acids: CASSAPAPGTQYF. CDR3 in DNA: TGTGCCAGCAGTGCCCCCGCCCCGGGTACGCAGTATTTT.

The J gene is TRBJ1-5, the V gene TRBV6-1, with D perhaps matching TRBD1 (6 bases). The CDR3 covers 14 residues. V gave up 4 bases and J gave up 5 bases, with 12 bases separating them. Germline V gene data show CDR1 as MNHNS and CDR2 as SASEGT. In DNA form, the CDR3 reads TGTGCCAGCAGTGTGTACAGGGTGCATCAGCCCCAGCATTTT. It encodes CASSVYRVHQPQHF.

This clonotype was counted only a few times. The chain is built from TRBV7-2 and TRBJ2-2; 9 bases are shared with TRBD2. Trimming removed 3 bases from V and 7 bases from J; junction bases left unmatched: 9. CDR1 and CDR2 from the germline V gene are SGHTA and FQGNSA. CDR3 length: 16 amino acids. The CDR3 reads CASSFDAGGTGGELFF. Written as DNA, the CDR3 is TGTGCCAGCAGCTTTGACGCGGGAGGGACGGGCGGGGAGCTGTTTTTT. The variable domain in full, completed from reference TRBV7-2 and TRBJ2-2, reads GAGVSQSPSNKVTEKGKDVELRCDPISGHTALYWYRQSLGQGLEFLIYFQGNSAPDKSGLPSDRFSAERTGGSVSTLTIQRTQQEDSAVYLCASSFDAGGTGGELFFGEGSRLTVL.

This clonotype was counted a few times. The CDR3 DNA reads TGTGCCACCAGCAGAGTTCGGGGGTCCTCCTACGAGCAGTACTTC. This translates into CATSRVRGSSYEQYF. The chain carries TRBV15 and TRBJ2-7; TRBD2 is a possible D gene (6 bases). The CDR3 is 15 amino acids. Germline assignment: CDR1 LNHNV and CDR2 YYDKDF (reference sequence). The V and J ends lost 1 base and 0 bases respectively, with 10 bases between them.

This clonotype was observed a few times. V and J are TRBV5-1 and TRBJ1-1; D is possibly TRBD1 (6 bases). Trimming stripped 2 bases from V and 4 bases from J, with 9 bases between. Germline V gene sequence: CDR1 SGHRS, CDR2 YFSETQ. This CDR3 comprises 13 residues. DNA for the CDR3: TGCGCCAGCAGCTTTCCGGGGGCCACTGAAGCTTTCTTT. The encoded protein is CASSFPGATEAFF.

The J gene is TRBJ2-3, the V gene TRBV5-4; possible D gene TRBD2, 6 bases. Per the germline V gene, CDR1 is SGHNT and CDR2 is YYREEE (reference sequence). The CDR3 has 14 residues. The V end was cut by 0 bases, the J end by 8 bases, with 13 bases between. The CDR3 spells CASSLASSAPTQYF. For the CDR3, the DNA is TGTGCCAGCAGCTTGGCGTCTAGCGCCCCTACGCAGTATTTT.

The table lists this clonotype with many counts. The V gene is TRBV5-1, the J gene TRBJ2-1; D is possibly TRBD2 (6 bases). There are 14 residues in the CDR3. The V end lost 5 bases, the J end lost 3 bases, and 12 bases lay between the germline ends. Germline assignment: CDR1 SGHRS and CDR2 YFSETQ. This CDR3 is CASRSGRDYNEQFF. The CDR3 DNA reads as TGCGCCAGCAGATCGGGGCGGGACTACAATGAGCAGTTCTTC.

This clonotype occurred a few times. The J gene is TRBJ2-5, the V gene TRBV20-1, with unresolved D. V lost 6 bases and J lost 1, with 15 bases in between. Germline CDR1 DFQATT, CDR2 SNEGSKA (reference sequence). The CDR3 is made up of 14 amino acids. The CDR3: CSANLPIPQETQYF. The CDR3 DNA is TGCAGTGCCAACCTACCGATCCCCCAAGAGACCCAGTACTTC.

There are a few counts of this clonotype. The chain carries TRBV5-4 and TRBJ2-7; 11 bases line up with TRBD2. CDR3 length equals 16 residues. Germline CDR1 is SGHNT and CDR2 is YYREEE (reference sequence). The trim removed 3 bases at V and 0 bases at J, leaving 5 bases unmatched. The CDR3 bases are TGTGCCAGCAGCTGGACTAGCGGGCCTGGCTCCTACGAGCAGTACTTC. It yields the protein CASSWTSGPGSYEQYF. Drawing the rest from reference TRBV5-4 and TRBJ2-7, the complete variable domain is ETGVTQSPTHLIKTRGQQVTLRCSSQSGHNTVSWYQQALGQGPQFIFQYYREEENGRGNFPPRFSGLQFPNYSSELNVNALELDDSALYLCASSWTSGPGSYEQYFGPGTRLTVT.

This clonotype was detected only once. The chain carries TRBV28 and TRBJ2-6; perhaps TRBD1 as D (5 bases). The CDR3 is made up of 16 amino acids. The germline gives CDR1 MDHEN, CDR2 SYDVKM. V lost 5 bases, J lost 2 bases, and 13 bases lay in between. CDR3 amino acids: CASSPPPGTGANVLTF. The CDR3, as DNA: TGTGCCAGCAGTCCGCCTCCAGGGACTGGGGCCAACGTCCTGACTTTC.

At least ten counts were recorded for this clonotype. The V and J genes are TRBV7-2 and TRBJ2-1; 7 bases map to TRBD2. The CDR3 totals 15 residues. After removal of 3 bases from V and 8 bases from J, the junction contained 10 bases not matched to a gene. Germline-derived CDR1 and CDR2 are SGHTA and FQGNSA. DNA of the CDR3: TGTGCCAGCAGCTTTAGCGGCGGGGGAGGGCATGAGCAGTTCTTC. It specifies CASSFSGGGGHEQFF.

There are many counts of this clonotype. The gene calls are TRBV20-1 and TRBJ1-1, with D hard to call. Germline CDR1 is DFQATT and CDR2 is SNEGSKA (reference sequence). This CDR3 contains 12 residues. With 6 bases removed from V and 1 base from J, the gap between germline ends came to 9 bases. The CDR3 loop reads CSAEGSNTEAFF. The CDR3 DNA sequence: TGCAGTGCAGAGGGTTCGAACACTGAAGCTTTCTTT.